This T cell receptor beta chain was profiled in a study of patients and donors after allogeneic stem cell transplantation. The ends lost 1 base at V and 9 bases at J; junction bases unmatched: 4. This CDR3 is built from 13 residues. TCRdb reanalysed the RT-PCR reads using MiXCR and keeps one entry per CDR3 protein. The sample holds about 90,000 distinct CDR3 sequences, roughly 48% seen once. This clonotype was seen a single time. The genes are TRBV12-3 or TRBV12-4 and TRBJ2-3, with TRBD2 identical over 7 bases. This clonotype originated in a human donor who was either an allogeneic HSCT recipient or a stem cell or donor lymphocyte infusion donor (not recorded which). It is not recorded whose cells these are; they may come from a transplant donor. Specimen: blood, either unsorted or a sorted T cell fraction (not recorded which). CDR3 bases: TGTGCCAGCAGTTTAGGGAGACTAGCAACGCAGTATTTT. This encodes CASSLGRLATQYF.